This T cell receptor beta chain was recovered during a study of blood T cell repertoires in COVID-19. On the study more broadly: Collection of acute and convalescent COVID-19 samples took place in the United States, Italy and Spain. Sources were T cells, B-cell-depleted T cells, or PBMCs; the material itself was cDNA or gDNA.

The V gene end was trimmed by 6 bases and the J gene end by 2 bases; junction bases not matched to a gene: 3. The CDR3 covers 14 residues. Germline V CDR1 and CDR2: MNHEY, SVGAGI. Study processing details: Estimation of nucleated cell counts was performed using reference gene primer amplification. TCRdb's table, derived via immunoSEQ multiplex PCR, lists solely in-frame clones and lacks some. The DNA gave D and trimming, while V, J and clone size come from that table. Here the sample spans about 150,000 clones, around 87% being singletons. This chain joins TRBV6-5 and TRBJ2-5, with 10 nucleotides matching TRBD1. This receptor was identified in a man aged 18 to 29 with COVID-19, enrolled during active disease. The sample consisted of peripheral blood. As DNA, the CDR3 is TGTGCCAGCAGCCGGGACAGGGGTCAAGAGACCCAGTACTTC. Residues: CASSRDRGQETQYF.